The sequence of this T cell receptor (beta chain) was determined in a study of radiotherapy plus CTLA-4 blockade in lung cancer. The method was immunoSEQ multiplex PCR; TCRdb's version includes in-frame clones alone and lacks a portion of them. The sample yields about 49,000 clones, 80% to 90% seen once. As concerns this clone: Its antigen is currently unknown.

The study, taken as a whole, reports: Radiotherapy was combined with ipilimumab, and tumor-derived TCR clones then expanded in blood.

Ipilimumab CTLA-4 blockade and focal radiation were given to patients with chemo-refractory metastatic non-small-cell lung cancer. Germline CDR1 reads SGHAT; CDR2 reads FQNNGV. V lost 5 bases and J lost 3; bases outside the gene matches: 8. The CDR3 covers 15 residues. The chain carries TRBV11-2 and TRBJ1-1; TRBD1 agrees at 8 bases. Sample: peripheral blood, taken from a patient treated with radiotherapy plus ipilimumab. The receptor was isolated from a human donor with non-small cell lung cancer whose response to radiotherapy plus ipilimumab could not be evaluated. CDR3 residues: CASSRGQGVDTEAFF. CDR3 nucleotides: TGTGCCAGCAGCCGCGGACAGGGAGTGGACACTGAAGCTTTCTTT.